The 16 T cell receptor beta chains below were found in one sample sequenced in a study of blood T cell repertoires in COVID-19. Generated by immunoSEQ multiplex PCR, the TCRdb table keeps only in-frame clones and is missing some. Of about 410,000 clones detected, approximately 89% appear once; the ten largest clones hold under 2%. The sample comprised peripheral blood. These receptors originate from a woman between 40 and 50 years old with COVID-19, enrolled during active disease.

In this sample, this clone turned up once. This chain connects TRBV18 to TRBJ1-2, with 7 bases aligning to TRBD1. The CDR3 length is 14 residues. The V gene's germline CDR1 is KGHSH and CDR2 LQKENI. V dropped 6 bases and J dropped 6; count of bases not matched to a gene: 10. CDR3 residues: CASSHGTDVNGYTF. CDR3 in DNA: TGTGCCAGCTCCCATGGGACAGATGTGAATGGCTACACCTTC. Drawing the rest from reference TRBV18 and TRBJ1-2, the complete variable domain is NAGVMQNPRHLVRRRGQEARLRCSPMKGHSHVYWYRQLPEEGLKFMVYLQKENIIDESGMPKERFSAEFPKEGPSILRIQQVVRGDSAAYFCASSHGTDVNGYTFGSGTRLTVV.

This clone came up once. This sequence joins TRBV9 and TRBJ2-2; 7 nucleotides line up with TRBD1. Unmatched junction bases numbered 3, after V lost 5 bases and J lost 2 bases. Germline CDR1 reads SGDLS; CDR2 reads YYNGEE. This CDR3 has 14 residues. The CDR3 here is CASRTGTNTGELFF. The CDR3 DNA reads as TGTGCCAGCAGGACAGGGACAAACACCGGGGAGCTGTTTTTT.

The chain has TRBV13 and TRBJ2-1, with TRBD1 identical over 9 bases. The germline V gene has CDR1 PRHDT and CDR2 FYEKMQ (reference sequence). The CDR3 is 14 residues long. V lost 5 bases and J lost 7; bases outside the gene matches: 6. The CDR3, as DNA: TGTGCCAGCAGCCCGGGACAGGGTAATAATGAGCAGTTCTTC. Its translation: CASSPGQGNNEQFF.

The chain carries TRBV3-1 (or the pseudogene TRBV3-2) and TRBJ2-5; possible D gene TRBD1, 5 bases. V was cut by 3 bases and J by 7 bases, with 12 bases left in between. This CDR3 is 13 amino acids long. The germline gives CDR1 LGHDT, CDR2 YNNKEL (reference sequence). The CDR3 is CASSQDKVRTQYF. The CDR3 DNA is TGTGCCAGCAGCCAGGACAAAGTCAGGACCCAGTACTTC.

The chain recombines TRBV28 with TRBJ1-2; D might be TRBD1 (5 bases). Germline CDR1 reads MDHEN; CDR2 reads SYDVKM. Trimming shortened V by 3 bases and J by 4 bases, and 15 bases separated the two germline ends. This CDR3 contains 15 residues. The CDR3 region is CASSFAGSPLYGYTF. The CDR3 nucleotides read TGTGCCAGCAGTTTCGCAGGGTCCCCCCTCTATGGCTACACCTTC.

The chain recombines TRBV4-1 with TRBJ1-2; D might be TRBD1 (5 bases). V was pared by 2 bases and J by 2 bases, with 12 bases between. CDR3 length: 15 amino acids. Germline V gene lookup returns CDR1 MGHRA and CDR2 YSYEKL. As DNA, the CDR3 is TGCGCCAGCAGCCAACCCAGCGGGGCAAACTATGGCTACACCTTC. This sequence encodes CASSQPSGANYGYTF.

This sequence joins TRBV7-2 and TRBJ1-1; 7 bases align to TRBD1. This CDR3 is 13 amino acids long. Germline CDR1 SGHTA, CDR2 FQGNSA. The V and J ends lost 11 bases and 0 bases, in that order; junction bases with no gene match: 6. The CDR3 spells CAGDRQMNTEAFF. As DNA, the CDR3 is TGTGCCGGGGACAGACAAATGAACACTGAAGCTTTCTTT.

The DNA for the CDR3 is TGTGCCAGTAGTCCGGGACAGGGCTGGGAGACCCAGTACTTC. Residues: CASSPGQGWETQYF. V is TRBV19 and J is TRBJ2-5; 9 bases are shared with TRBD1. Germline-derived CDR1 and CDR2 are LNHDA and SQIVND (reference sequence). CDR3 length: 14 amino acids. The V and J ends lost 5 bases and 5 bases, in that order; junction bases with no gene match: 6.

The chain carries TRBV15 and TRBJ1-2; 8 nucleotides line up with TRBD1. This CDR3 is built from 16 residues. The trim removed 0 bases at V and 4 bases at J, leaving 7 bases unmatched. Germline CDR1 LNHNV, CDR2 YYDKDF (reference sequence). CDR3 nucleotides: TGTGCCACCAGCAGAGATCAGGGGGCGCAGGGCTATGGCTACACCTTC. Translation gives CATSRDQGAQGYGYTF.

This sequence joins TRBV21-1 and TRBJ1-2; the table gives TRBD1 as D, unverified against the DNA. TRBV21-1 corresponds to a pseudogene. There are 17 residues in the CDR3. CDR3 nucleotides: TGTGCCAGCAGCAAGGGACGGCGGCAGGGGGCGAACTATGGCTACACCTTC. Protein: CASSKGRRQGANYGYTF.

The genes are TRBV7-2 and TRBJ1-1; D is perhaps TRBD1 (5 bases). The germline V and J ends were trimmed by 9 bases and 4 bases, with 15 bases remaining between them. In germline, CDR1 is SGHTA, CDR2 FQGNSA. This CDR3 has 13 residues. Written as DNA, the CDR3 is TGTGCCAGTAGTGAGACAGCACCCACTGAAGCTTTCTTT. Protein: CASSETAPTEAFF.

V is TRBV28 and J is TRBJ2-7, with a tentative D call TRBD1 (6 bases). Between the trimmed V and J ends, which lost 4 bases and 5 bases, there was a span of 15 bases. The CDR3 totals 14 residues. Germline V gene data show CDR1 as MDHEN and CDR2 as SYDVKM. The CDR3 sequence: CASSSLLQGNEQYF. CDR3 bases: TGTGCCAGCAGTTCCCTTTTACAGGGTAACGAGCAGTACTTC.

The chain joins TRBV7-9 to TRBJ1-1; D is unclear. The V end lost 1 base, the J end lost 6 bases, and 6 bases lay between the germline ends. The CDR3 is made up of 12 amino acids. The V gene's germline CDR1 is SEHNR and CDR2 FQNEAQ (reference sequence). The CDR3: CASSLVRAEAFF. The CDR3 DNA follows: TGTGCCAGCAGCTTAGTCCGCGCTGAAGCTTTCTTT. The full variable domain, its missing parts supplied by reference TRBV7-9 and TRBJ1-1, is DTGVSQNPRHKITKRGQNVTFRCDPISEHNRLYWYRQTLGQGPEFLTYFQNEAQLEKSRLLSDRFSAERPKGSFSTLEIQRTEQGDSAMYLCASSLVRAEAFFGQGTRLTVV.

The chain combines TRBV4-1 with TRBJ2-1, with 10 nucleotides matching TRBD2. CDR1 and CDR2 from the germline V gene are MGHRA and YSYEKL. V lost 6 bases to trimming and J lost 7 bases; unmatched junction nucleotides: 9. The CDR3 loop spans 15 amino acids. The CDR3 protein is CASRVGTLAGNEQFF. The CDR3 DNA sequence: TGCGCCAGCAGAGTAGGAACACTAGCGGGAAATGAGCAGTTCTTC.

The rearrangement joins TRBV7-2 to TRBJ1-2; tentatively, D is TRBD1 (6 bases). Germline V lookup: CDR1 SGHTA, CDR2 FQGNSA. The length of the CDR3 is 16 residues. Trimming stripped 1 base from V and 2 bases from J, with 14 bases between. This CDR3 is CASSLESGVKNYGYTF. The CDR3, as DNA: TGTGCCAGCAGCTTAGAGTCAGGGGTAAAAAACTATGGCTACACCTTC.

The V call is TRBV6-5, the J call TRBJ2-3; 10 bases map to TRBD1. The CDR3 contains 15 residues. In germline, CDR1 is MNHEY, CDR2 SVGAGI. Unmatched junction bases numbered 4, after V lost 0 bases and J lost 7 bases. The CDR3: CASSYSRDRGYTQYF. The CDR3 region has the DNA TGTGCCAGCAGTTACTCGAGGGACAGGGGTTATACGCAGTATTTT.